Shown below are 18 T cell receptor beta chains from a single sample sequenced in a study of long-term antiretroviral therapy in people with HIV. The authors ran the immunoSEQ assay, v3.0, at survey level. The assay was immunoSEQ multiplex PCR, and TCRdb's table has in-frame clones only and misses some. The table lists 22,000 or so clones, more than 80% of them singletons. The input for sequencing was unsorted PBMCs, taken 0.5 years before starting antiretroviral therapy. These receptor sequences come from a man aged 35 to 55 with HIV.

V gene TRBV5-1 combines with J gene TRBJ2-7, with 8 bases fitting TRBD1. This CDR3 has 15 amino acids. The germline gives CDR1 SGHRS, CDR2 YFSETQ. Trimming at V came to 4 bases and at J to 0 bases, leaving 6 bases not matched to a gene. CDR3 coding DNA: TGCGCCAGCAGCACGACTGGACAGGGCTCCTACGAGCAGTACTTC. Its translation: CASSTTGQGSYEQYF.

The genes are TRBV2 and TRBJ1-2, with D possibly matching TRBD1 (5 bases). The CDR3 covers 14 residues. Germline CDR1 and CDR2: SNHLY and FYNNEI. V was clipped by 0 bases and J by 14 bases, with 19 bases between them. The DNA for the CDR3 is TGTGCCAGCAGTGAAGCGGGGAGACAGCGGTGGAAAACCTTC. The encoded protein is CASSEAGRQRWKTF. The full variable domain, its missing parts supplied by reference TRBV2 and TRBJ1-2, is EPEVTQTPSHQVTQMGQEVILRCVPISNHLYFYWYRQILGQKVEFLVSFYNNEISEKSEIFDDQFSVERPDGSNFTLKIRSTKLEDSAMYFCASSEAGRQRWKTFGSGTRLTVV.

This clone has just one count. V is TRBV7-2 and J is TRBJ1-2; D perhaps matches TRBD1 (6 bases). CDR3 size: 12 residues. V was trimmed by 5 bases and J by 8 bases, leaving 12 bases between them. CDR1 and CDR2 from the germline V gene are SGHTA and FQGNSA. The DNA of the CDR3 is TGTGCCAGCAGCGCCAGGGGAGGCGGCTACACCTTC. It translates to CASSARGGGYTF.

This clone has only one observation. The V gene is TRBV20-1, the J gene TRBJ1-2; no definite D call. Trimming cost V 2 bases and J 10 bases, with 11 bases left between them. This CDR3 has 11 residues. In germline, CDR1 is DFQATT, CDR2 SNEGSKA (reference sequence). This CDR3 is CSARRTGDYTF. CDR3 nucleotide sequence: TGCAGTGCTAGACGTACCGGGGACTACACCTTC.

The V call is TRBV27, the J call TRBJ2-3; a possible D gene is TRBD2 (5 bases). CDR3 length equals 12 residues. Germline CDR1 reads MNHEY; CDR2 reads SMNVEV (reference sequence). Trimming cost V 0 bases and J 9 bases, with 7 bases left between them. CDR3 sequence reads: CASSLSTGTQYF. CDR3 bases: TGTGCCAGCAGTTTATCTACGGGGACGCAGTATTTT.

The chain has TRBV7-9 and TRBJ1-1, with D perhaps TRBD1 (5 bases). CDR3 length: 14 residues. Germline CDR1 reads SEHNR; CDR2 reads FQNEAQ (reference sequence). V lost 6 bases to trimming and J lost 4 bases, with 15 bases between them. The CDR3 bases are TGTGCCAGCAGTTCACACGGGGGGGTCACTGAAGCTTTCTTT. It translates to CASSSHGGVTEAFF. The full variable domain, completed using reference TRBV7-9 and TRBJ1-1, is DTGVSQNPRHKITKRGQNVTFRCDPISEHNRLYWYRQTLGQGPEFLTYFQNEAQLEKSRLLSDRFSAERPKGSFSTLEIQRTEQGDSAMYLCASSSHGGVTEAFFGQGTRLTVV.

This chain uses TRBV10-3 with TRBJ1-5, with D possibly matching TRBD1 (5 bases). CDR3 length equals 13 residues. V was trimmed by 6 bases and J by 5 bases, leaving 11 bases between them. CDR1 is ENHRY and CDR2 is SYGVKD in the germline V gene. Written as DNA, the CDR3 is TGTGCCATCAGGGGGCAGGGAGATCAGCCCCAGCATTTT. This encodes CAIRGQGDQPQHF.

The J gene is TRBJ1-4, the V gene TRBV28; tentative D call: TRBD1 (5 bases). The CDR3 has 15 amino acids. The V and J ends lost 1 base and 0 bases respectively, with 6 bases between them. CDR1 is MDHEN, CDR2 SYDVKM, per germline. The CDR3 loop is CASSLSGATNEKLFF. CDR3 DNA: TGTGCCAGCAGTTTATCGGGGGCAACTAATGAAAAACTGTTTTTT. Filled out from reference TRBV28 and TRBJ1-4, the complete variable domain reads DVKVTQSSRYLVKRTGEKVFLECVQDMDHENMFWYRQDPGLGLRLIYFSYDVKMKEKGDIPEGYSVSREKKERFSLILESASTNQTSMYLCASSLSGATNEKLFFGSGTQLSVL.

This clone was seen only once. V usage is TRBV4-1 and J usage is TRBJ2-7; 7 positions agree with TRBD2. Germline CDR1 reads MGHRA; CDR2 reads YSYEKL. V trimming: 4 bases; J trimming: 2 bases; junction bases outside the gene matches: 5. This CDR3 has 14 residues. This chain's CDR3 is CASSLERGTYEQYF. In DNA, the CDR3 is TGCGCCAGCAGCCTTGAGCGGGGAACCTACGAGCAGTACTTC.

This clone was seen only once. The chain is built from TRBV4-3 and TRBJ2-7, with D perhaps matching TRBD2 (5 bases). Germline-derived CDR1 and CDR2 are LGHNA and YSLEER. The V and J ends lost 0 bases and 0 bases respectively, with 18 bases between them. The CDR3 length is 18 residues. This CDR3 reads CASSQERGGWPNSYEQYF. CDR3 nucleotides: TGCGCCAGCAGCCAAGAACGGGGTGGGTGGCCCAACTCCTACGAGCAGTACTTC.

The chain couples TRBV29-1 to TRBJ2-1; 9 bases are a match to TRBD2. This CDR3 contains 14 residues. Germline-derived CDR1 and CDR2 are SQVTM and ANQGSEA. V was pared by 7 bases and J by 5 bases, with 9 bases of the junction left unmatched. CDR3 in amino acids: CSGAGGPNHNEQFF. The CDR3 DNA sequence: TGCAGCGGAGCGGGGGGCCCAAATCACAATGAGCAGTTCTTC.

The V gene is TRBV7-9, the J gene TRBJ1-1, with no clear D. CDR1 is SEHNR and CDR2 is FQNEAQ in the germline V gene (reference sequence). The CDR3 has 15 residues. V dropped 3 bases and J dropped 4 bases, with 15 bases sitting between them. The CDR3 spells CASSFSRGGGTEAFF. CDR3 DNA sequence: TGTGCCAGCAGCTTCAGCCGGGGAGGCGGCACTGAAGCTTTCTTT.

The V call is TRBV5-4, the J call TRBJ2-7, with TRBD1 identical over 7 bases. V was clipped by 1 base and J by 5 bases; unmatched bases: 6. The germline V gene has CDR1 SGHNT and CDR2 YYREEE (reference sequence). There are 14 residues in the CDR3. The CDR3 DNA is TGTGCCAGCAGCTTGTTGGGGACAGTCGACGAGCAGTACTTC. It encodes CASSLLGTVDEQYF.

This rearrangement joins TRBV5-1 to TRBJ2-7; 8 nucleotides line up with TRBD1. After removal of 4 bases from V and 3 bases from J, the junction contained 15 bases not matched to a gene. The CDR3 is made up of 17 amino acids. Germline CDR1 is SGHRS and CDR2 is YFSETQ. The DNA for the CDR3 is TGCGCCAGCAGCCGACATGTAACGACAGGGGAAAACTACGAGCAGTACTTC. It translates to CASSRHVTTGENYEQYF.

This chain joins TRBV19 and TRBJ1-5; the D gene is possibly TRBD1 (5 bases). CDR1 LNHDA and CDR2 SQIVND come from the germline V gene (reference sequence). The length of the CDR3 is 13 residues. The V and J ends lost 5 bases and 3 bases respectively, with 8 bases between them. The chain's CDR3 is CASSGAYNQPQHF. The CDR3 DNA reads TGTGCCAGTAGTGGGGCTTACAATCAGCCCCAGCATTTT.

This clone was seen only once. The genes are TRBV9 and TRBJ2-5; 11 nucleotides line up with TRBD1. From germline, CDR1 is SGDLS and CDR2 YYNGEE. With 0 bases clipped from V and 5 bases from J, the junction kept 12 bases outside the gene matches. The CDR3 is made up of 18 amino acids. The CDR3 DNA reads TGTGCCAGCAGCGTAGCGGCCTTTGGGGACAGGGGGACGGAGACCCAGTACTTC. Translation: CASSVAAFGDRGTETQYF.

This sequence joins TRBV6-1 and TRBJ1-2; no firm D call. Looked up from germline, CDR1 is MNHNS and CDR2 is SASEGT. CDR3 length equals 13 residues. Trimming took 1 base from V and 6 from J, leaving 9 bases between them. CDR3 in DNA: TGTGCCAGCAGTGAAGGAGAGTTAGATGGCTACACCTTC. Its protein product is CASSEGELDGYTF.

V is TRBV6-1 and J is TRBJ2-7; 8 nucleotides align to TRBD2. Per the germline V gene, CDR1 is MNHNS and CDR2 is SASEGT. The CDR3 is made up of 12 amino acids. V was clipped by 4 bases and J by 10 bases; unmatched bases: 6. CDR3 protein: CASSGGSGDQYF. CDR3 in DNA: TGTGCCAGCAGTGGGGGTAGCGGGGACCAGTACTTC.